This T cell receptor (beta chain) was retrieved from a study of siplizumab effects on memory and regulatory T cells. Overall study results and limits: The naive T cell population seemed more diverse than memory cells and seemed a major contributor to the alloresponse. Only a minority of proliferating CD4+ or CD8+ clones had an assignable naive or memory phenotype, with roughly 75-96% lacking one.

Each sample contributed 85,000 to 100,000 TCR templates to the assay. Method: immunoSEQ multiplex PCR; TCRdb's copy keeps in-frame clones and lacks some. The top ten clones hold 1.5% to 2% of a sample with some 70,000 clones, 88% of them seen once. Details on this clone: Its antigen remains unknown.

The CDR3 has 15 amino acids. The V end was cut by 4 bases, the J end by 3 bases, with 15 bases between. Germline CDR1 and CDR2: SGHRS and YFSETQ. The sample consisted of Tregs sorted from blood. This clonotype was sampled from a human donor in good health. The chain recombines TRBV5-1 with TRBJ2-3; a possible D gene is TRBD2 (6 bases). CDR3 bases: TGCGCCAGCAGCCGGGCGGGATGGGCGACAGATACGCAGTATTTT. It translates to CASSRAGWATDTQYF.